Listed here are 3 T cell receptor beta chains from one sample, sequenced in a study of T-cell memory formation after mild COVID-19. TCRdb re-derived calls from the 5' RACE reads in MiXCR, one entry per CDR3 protein. The sample contains about 420,000 distinct CDR3 sequences, about a quarter of which appear only once. Specimen: PBMCs or a T cell subset sorted from them (not recorded which). The receptors stem from an adult woman who had mild COVID-19 (a few samples of this study predate the infection). Cell type and time point are not known.

This rearrangement joins TRBV4-1 to TRBJ2-5; D might be TRBD1 (7 bases). Germline CDR1 and CDR2: MGHRA and YSYEKL. V was trimmed by 5 bases and J by 3 bases, leaving 19 bases between them. This CDR3 has 16 amino acids. The CDR3 DNA reads TGCGCCAGCAGCGCGGGACCGGGACAGAAAAAAGAGACCCAGTACTTC. Translated: CASSAGPGQKKETQYF.

The V call is TRBV7-9, the J call TRBJ2-2, with 9 bases matching TRBD1. V was clipped by 5 bases and J by 5 bases; unmatched bases: 21. The CDR3 covers 20 residues. Germline V gene data show CDR1 as SEHNR and CDR2 as FQNEAQ (reference sequence). For the CDR3, the DNA is TGTGCCAGCAGCCCCCCCCTGTGGACAGGGGAAAAGAGGGCGACCGGGGAGCTGTTTTTT. It encodes CASSPPLWTGEKRATGELFF.

This clonotype has only a few counts. This chain links TRBV6-2 or TRBV6-3 with TRBJ1-5, with D uncertain. Trimming pared 7 bases from V and 1 base from J, leaving 11 bases between. The CDR3 covers 14 residues. CDR1 MNHEY and CDR2 SVGEGT come from the germline V gene. CDR3 in amino acids: CASISAGSNQPQHF. Here the CDR3 DNA reads TGTGCCAGCATCTCCGCCGGAAGCAATCAGCCCCAGCATTTT.